A selection of T cell receptor beta chains follows, all from one sample in a study of blood T cell repertoires in COVID-19. This table comes from immunoSEQ multiplex PCR, and its TCRdb copy is limited to in-frame clones, with some not included. In the table there are some 270,000 clones, around 82% of which are singletons. The sequencing sample was made of peripheral blood. The receptors derive from a human donor with COVID-19, enrolled during active disease. The donor label of this sample is uncertain. The CDR3 runs from the conserved cysteine through the conserved F or W. D genes are given only for firm matches. Clone size is stated in some rows and not others, as once, few, many or a class when expanded.

TGTGCCAGCAGTTATGTTATACAATATAGCAATCAGCCCCAGCATTTT	CASSYVIQYSNQPQHF	TRBV6-6	NA	TRBJ1-5	NA
TGTGCCAGCAGTGAAAGGGGGACCACTGAAGCTTTCTTT	CASSERGTTEAFF	TRBV2	NA	TRBJ1-1	NA
TGTGCCAGCAGCCCACAGGGCCTCACCGGGGAGCTGTTTTTT	CASSPQGLTGELFF	TRBV14	NA	TRBJ2-2	NA
TGTGCCAGAAGTCGGGACAGGGGATCCTCCTACGAGCAGTACTTC	CARSRDRGSSYEQYF	TRBV5-3	NA	TRBJ2-7	TRBD1
TGTGCCAGCAGCCAAGACTCCAATCAGCCCCAGCATTTT	CASSQDSNQPQHF	TRBV7-8	NA	TRBJ1-5	NA
TGTGCCAGCAGAACTAACACTGAAGCTTTCTTT	CASRTNTEAFF	TRBV28	NA	TRBJ1-1	NA
TGTGCCAGCAGTTTAAGGGTCGAAGGGGCTAGCGGGCCGGTAGATACGCAGTATTTT	CASSLRVEGASGPVDTQYF	TRBV27	NA	TRBJ2-3	TRBD2
TGCGCCAGCAGCCAAGTCGTGCGGACAAACACCGGGGAGCTGTTTTTT	CASSQVVRTNTGELFF	TRBV4-3	NA	TRBJ2-2	NA
TGTGCCAGCAGGCCTTTGTTGACAGGGGATTCACCCCTCCACTTT	CASRPLLTGDSPLHF	TRBV6-5	NA	TRBJ1-6	TRBD1
TGCAGCGTGAGGACTAGCGGTTACAATGAGCAGTTCTTC	CSVRTSGYNEQFF	TRBV29-1	once	TRBJ2-1	TRBD2
TGTGCCAGCAGTTCTGGGGGACTAGCGGCGATCTACGAGCAGTACTTC	CASSSGGLAAIYEQYF	TRBV6-5	NA	TRBJ2-7	TRBD2
TGTGCCAGCTCACCGGCAGGATTTCCAACTGAAGCTTTCTTT	CASSPAGFPTEAFF	TRBV18	NA	TRBJ1-1	NA
TGTGCCAGCAGCTTAAGGGGTTACACAGATACGCAGTATTTT	CASSLRGYTDTQYF	TRBV7-2	NA	TRBJ2-3	NA
TGTGCCAGCAGTTACTCGACCAGGGGTAATGAAAAACTGTTTTTT	CASSYSTRGNEKLFF	TRBV6-6	NA	TRBJ1-4	NA
TGTGCCAGCAGTTATGCTAGCGGGGGCACAGATACGCAGTATTTT	CASSYASGGTDTQYF	TRBV6-6	NA	TRBJ2-3	TRBD2
TGTGCCAGCAGCTTGTCGACTAGCGTTGAGTCTCTGGAGCAGTTCTTC	CASSLSTSVESLEQFF	TRBV5-4	NA	TRBJ2-1	TRBD2
TGTGCCAGCAGCGTAGATGGGACTAGCGAAAACATTCAGTACTTC	CASSVDGTSENIQYF	TRBV9	few	TRBJ2-4	TRBD2
TGTGCCAGCAGCGCTAGCGGGAGAATGGACACCGGGGAGCTGTTTTTT	CASSASGRMDTGELFF	TRBV27	NA	TRBJ2-2	TRBD2
TGTGCCAGCAGTTACTCAGGCCAGGGGGCAGAGACCCAGTACTTC	CASSYSGQGAETQYF	TRBV6-6	few	TRBJ2-5	TRBD1
TGTGCCAGCAGCACGGATGGCTACACCTTC	CASSTDGYTF	TRBV21-1	few	TRBJ1-2	NA
TGTGCCAGTAGCGGACAGGGGAGCAATCAGCCCCAGCATTTT	CASSGQGSNQPQHF	TRBV19	NA	TRBJ1-5	TRBD1
TGTGCCAGCAGTTTATTCTCTCCAGGGATACGGCCGGAGACCCAGTACTTC	CASSLFSPGIRPETQYF	TRBV27	NA	TRBJ2-5	NA
TGTGCCATCCTCCCGAGGGCTAACTATGGCTACACCTTC	CAILPRANYGYTF	TRBV2	NA	TRBJ1-2	NA
TGTGCCAGCAGTTTACGGGAACAGAACTCTGGAAACACCATATATTTT	CASSLREQNSGNTIYF	TRBV28	NA	TRBJ1-3	NA
TGTGCCAGTAGTGAAGGCGGACAGGGACGTTCGTGGGGCTACACCTTC	CASSEGGQGRSWGYTF	TRBV19	NA	TRBJ1-2	TRBD1
TGTGCCAGCAGCTTAGCAGGGACTAGCGGGAGCGGTCGCACAGATACGCAGTATTTT	CASSLAGTSGSGRTDTQYF	TRBV7-9	NA	TRBJ2-3	TRBD2
TGTGCCGGCAGTGGGGGGACAGGGCGGGATACGCAGTATTTT	CAGSGGTGRDTQYF	TRBV6-6	NA	TRBJ2-3	TRBD1
TGTGCCAGCAGCTCCGTGACCGGGAAAAGAGACTATGGCTACACCTTC	CASSSVTGKRDYGYTF	TRBV7-9	NA	TRBJ1-2	NA
TGTGCCTGGAGCCTTCCGCAGGCCCTCCTGGGTAGCAATCAGCCCCAGCATTTT	CAWSLPQALLGSNQPQHF	TRBV30	once	TRBJ1-5	NA
TGTGCCAGCAGCCCGGACAGGTCCGTGCATAATTCACCCCTCCACTTT	CASSPDRSVHNSPLHF	TRBV5-4	NA	TRBJ1-6	TRBD1
TGTGCCAGCAGTTTGTGGCAGGGCAATCAGCCCCAGCATTTT	CASSLWQGNQPQHF	TRBV28	NA	TRBJ1-5	NA
TGTGCCAGCAGCCAGACAGGGAATAACTATGGCTACACCTTC	CASSQTGNNYGYTF	TRBV5-5	NA	TRBJ1-2	TRBD1
TGTGCCATCAGTCGGGGACAAGTAGAATATGGCTACACCTTC	CAISRGQVEYGYTF	TRBV10-3	NA	TRBJ1-2	NA
TGCAGTGCTAGTGGGTACAGGGGACCGAGAGGGGAGAGCAATCAGCCCCAGCATTTT	CSASGYRGPRGESNQPQHF	TRBV20-1	NA	TRBJ1-5	TRBD1
TGTGCCAGCAGCCGGGACAGGAACACTGAAGCTTTCTTT	CASSRDRNTEAFF	TRBV5-6	NA	TRBJ1-1	TRBD1
TGTGCCAGTCGACTCACAGATACGCAGTATTTT	CASRLTDTQYF	TRBV19	NA	TRBJ2-3	NA
TGCAGCGTTGCAAGTCCAGGCTACGAGCAGTACTTC	CSVASPGYEQYF	TRBV29-1	NA	TRBJ2-7	NA
TGTGCCAGCAAGGACAGGGGGCGCAGGACCCAGTACTTC	CASKDRGRRTQYF	TRBV28	NA	TRBJ2-5	TRBD1
TGTGCCAGCAGTTTATGGGGGCCGGAGCAGCCCCAGCATTTT	CASSLWGPEQPQHF	TRBV27	NA	TRBJ1-5	NA
TGTGCCAGCGCCCCTAGCGGGACCTACGAGCAGTACTTC	CASAPSGTYEQYF	TRBV12-3/TRBV12-4	NA	TRBJ2-7	TRBD2
TGTGCCACCAGCAGGACTAGCGGGCCGGAGACCCAGTACTTC	CATSRTSGPETQYF	TRBV15	NA	TRBJ2-5	TRBD2
TGTGCCAGCAGCTGGAAGACTGCGAACACTGAAGCTTTCTTT	CASSWKTANTEAFF	TRBV5-6	NA	TRBJ1-1	NA
TGTGCCAGCAGTTTGGGACAGGGAAGGCACGGCTACACCTTC	CASSLGQGRHGYTF	TRBV28	NA	TRBJ1-2	TRBD1
TGTGCCTGGAGTGTATTCCAGAGCAATCAGCCCCAGCATTTT	CAWSVFQSNQPQHF	TRBV30	NA	TRBJ1-5	NA
TGTGCCTGGAGTGTACGGACTGGGCAAGATACGCAGTATTTT	CAWSVRTGQDTQYF	TRBV30	NA	TRBJ2-3	NA
TGTGCCAGCAGTGAAAACCGCCTTTCCAGGGATGCGGCTTTCTTT	CASSENRLSRDAAFF	TRBV2	NA	TRBJ1-1	NA